This record concerns one TCR beta chain sequence. Gene names are the mouse ones. The read ends 4 residues before the CDR3 terminus; that terminus is restored from the germline J gene. This sample was included in a study of CD8+ T cells in alopecia areata. Study background: Female C3H/HeJ mice aged roughly 7-11 weeks received skin from spontaneously alopecic C3H/HeJ graft donors aged about 6-13 months.

This CDR3 comprises 15 residues. V lost 5 bases and J lost 0, with 12 bases in between. Germline V gene sequence: CDR1 NSQYPW, CDR2 LRSPGD (reference sequence). Pooled cutaneous lymph node cells were sorted using CD4, CD8alpha, NKG2D, NKG2ACE and other markers. The sequencing template was cDNA reverse transcribed from extracted RNA. Clones were sequenced by immunoSEQ multiplex PCR, and TCRdb holds only the in-frame ones, with some missing. The profile covers 200,000 to 300,000 clones, none occurring a single time. What was sequenced was CD4+ T cells sorted from a lymph node. This receptor was obtained from a C3H/HeJ mouse with alopecia areata. This mouse strain has H2-k as its MHC haplotype. This chain joins TRBV1 and TRBJ2-3, with D possibly TRBD1 on 6 matching bases. CDR3 DNA (partial): TGCACCTGCAGTTGGGACAAAAATAGTGCAGAA. As protein: CTCSWDKNSAE. The entire CDR3 protein is CTCSWDKNSAETLYF.